This T cell receptor (beta chain) was recovered during a study of PD-1 blockade in classical Hodgkin lymphoma. Relapse after autologous stem cell transplantation occurred in every patient, and brentuximab vedotin exposure varied. The CD4+ T cells used were purified from thawed PBMCs through magnetic negative selection. V shed 3 bases and J shed 5 bases, with 11 bases lying between them. Germline V gives CDR1 LNHDA, CDR2 SQIVND (reference sequence). The CDR3 length is 14 residues. Here immunoSEQ multiplex PCR was the method, and the copy in TCRdb shows in-frame clones only, minus some. The repertoire has several thousand clones, more than 65% of them found once; the top ten carry around 2.6%.

The chain employs TRBV19 and TRBJ1-3; weak D call: TRBD1 (6 bases). This specimen was CD4+ T cells from blood, taken at baseline. This TCR derives from a human donor with classical Hodgkin lymphoma. The CDR3 bases are TGTGCCAGTAGTATCTGGGGGCGAAGAAACACCATATATTTT. Its translation is CASSIWGRRNTIYF.